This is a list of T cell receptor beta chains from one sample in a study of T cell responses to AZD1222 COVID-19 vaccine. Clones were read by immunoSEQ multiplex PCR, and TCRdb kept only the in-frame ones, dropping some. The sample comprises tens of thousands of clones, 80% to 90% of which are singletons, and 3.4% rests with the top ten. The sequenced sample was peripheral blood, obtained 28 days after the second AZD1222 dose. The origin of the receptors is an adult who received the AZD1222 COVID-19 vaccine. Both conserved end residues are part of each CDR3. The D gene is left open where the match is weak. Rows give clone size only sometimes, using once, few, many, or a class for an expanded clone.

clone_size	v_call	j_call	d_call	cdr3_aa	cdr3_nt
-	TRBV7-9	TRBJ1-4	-	CASSKGFTNEKLFF	TGTGCCAGCAGCAAGGGGTTCACTAATGAAAAACTGTTTTTT
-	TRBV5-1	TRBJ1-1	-	CASSLRVSGEGTEAFF	TGCGCCAGCAGCTTGAGAGTATCAGGGGAAGGAACTGAAGCTTTCTTT
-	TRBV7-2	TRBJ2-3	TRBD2	CASSPLAGSHDTQYF	TGTGCCAGCAGCCCCCTAGCGGGGTCCCATGATACGCAGTATTTT
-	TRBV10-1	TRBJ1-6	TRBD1	CASSYGTASPLHF	TGCGCCAGCAGTTACGGGACAGCTTCACCCCTCCACTTT
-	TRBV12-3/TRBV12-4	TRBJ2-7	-	CASSLLENEQYF	TGTGCCAGCAGTTTACTGGAGAACGAGCAGTACTTC
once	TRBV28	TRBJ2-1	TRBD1	CASSLPGGSYNEQFF	TGTGCCAGCAGTTTGCCAGGGGGCTCCTACAATGAGCAGTTCTTC
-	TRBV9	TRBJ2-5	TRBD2	CASSAGLAAETQYF	TGTGCCAGCAGCGCGGGACTAGCGGCGGAGACCCAGTACTTC
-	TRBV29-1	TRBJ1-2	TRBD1	CSVETWGQGAYGYTF	TGCAGCGTTGAGACCTGGGGACAGGGGGCCTATGGCTACACCTTC
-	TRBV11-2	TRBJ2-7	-	CASSLVVWPGEPNYEQYF	TGTGCCAGCAGCTTAGTGGTTTGGCCGGGGGAGCCAAATTACGAGCAGTACTTC
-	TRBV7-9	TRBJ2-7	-	CASSIDGNRFEQYF	TGTGCCAGCAGCATCGACGGGAACCGGTTCGAGCAGTACTTC
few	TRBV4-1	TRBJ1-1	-	CASSQPGRRRNTEAFF	TGCGCCAGCAGCCAGCCGGGACGGCGCAGGAACACTGAAGCTTTCTTT
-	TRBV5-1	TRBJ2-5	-	CASSLDRAKETQYF	TGCGCCAGCAGCTTGGACAGGGCTAAGGAGACCCAGTACTTC
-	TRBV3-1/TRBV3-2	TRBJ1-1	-	CASSQDIGNPSEAFF	TGTGCCAGCAGCCAAGATATTGGAAACCCATCTGAAGCTTTCTTT
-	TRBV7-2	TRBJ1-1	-	CASSLQRGTTEAFF	TGTGCCAGCAGCTTACAGCGAGGAACCACTGAAGCTTTCTTT
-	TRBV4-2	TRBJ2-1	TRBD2	CASSRTSSGSSYNEQFF	TGTGCCAGCAGCCGCACTTCTAGCGGGAGCTCCTACAATGAGCAGTTCTTC
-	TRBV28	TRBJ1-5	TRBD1	CASTWDRGGNQPQHF	TGTGCCAGCACCTGGGACAGGGGTGGCAATCAGCCCCAGCATTTT
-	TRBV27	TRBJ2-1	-	CASTGVGEQFF	TGTGCCAGCACAGGGGTCGGTGAGCAGTTCTTC
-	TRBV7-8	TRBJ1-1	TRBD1	CASSEQGQGVTEAFF	TGTGCCAGCAGCGAACAGGGACAGGGGGTTACTGAAGCTTTCTTT
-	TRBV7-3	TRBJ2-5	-	CASSLRQQETQYF	TGTGCCAGCAGCTTAAGGCAGCAAGAGACCCAGTACTTC
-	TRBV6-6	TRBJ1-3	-	CASSQGGRRGNTIYF	TGTGCCAGCAGCCAAGGGGGTAGGAGAGGAAACACCATATATTTT
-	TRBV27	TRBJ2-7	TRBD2	CASSLSTRGGRDYEQYF	TGTGCCAGCAGTTTATCGACCCGGGGAGGGAGAGACTACGAGCAGTACTTC
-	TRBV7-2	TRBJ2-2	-	CASRDRPNTGELFF	TGTGCCAGCAGAGACAGACCGAACACCGGGGAGCTGTTTTTT
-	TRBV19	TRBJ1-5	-	CASNPSRGNQPQHF	TGTGCCAGTAACCCTTCCAGAGGCAATCAGCCCCAGCATTTT
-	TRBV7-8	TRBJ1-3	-	CASSASGTSGNTIYF	TGTGCCAGCAGCGCCTCTGGTACCTCTGGAAACACCATATATTTT
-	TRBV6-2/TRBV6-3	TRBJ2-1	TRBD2	CASSFGLADYNEQFF	TGTGCCAGCAGCTTTGGACTAGCCGACTACAATGAGCAGTTCTTC
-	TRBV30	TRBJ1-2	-	CAWSRTYEHGYTF	TGTGCCTGGAGCCGGACTTATGAGCATGGCTACACCTTC
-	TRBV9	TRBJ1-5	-	CASSVDSEGNQPQHF	TGTGCCAGCAGCGTAGATTCGGAGGGCAATCAGCCCCAGCATTTT
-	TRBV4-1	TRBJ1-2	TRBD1	CASSQGTGGGDGYTF	TGCGCCAGCAGCCAAGGGACAGGGGGAGGCGATGGCTACACCTTC
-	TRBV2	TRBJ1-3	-	CASKGRGNTIYF	TGTGCCAGCAAGGGGCGCGGAAACACCATATATTTT
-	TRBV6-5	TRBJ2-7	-	CASSSTDAYEQYF	TGTGCCAGCAGTTCCACGGACGCCTACGAGCAGTACTTC
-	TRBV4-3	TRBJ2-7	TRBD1	CASSQDPGQAYEQYF	TGCGCCAGCAGCCAAGACCCCGGACAGGCCTACGAGCAGTACTTC
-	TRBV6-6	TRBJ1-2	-	CASREPNYGYTF	TGTGCCAGCAGAGAACCTAACTATGGCTACACCTTC
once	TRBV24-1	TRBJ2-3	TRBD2	CATSDLAGDTDTQYF	TGTGCCACCAGTGACCTAGCGGGAGACACAGATACGCAGTATTTT
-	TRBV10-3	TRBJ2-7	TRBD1	CAISVSGGYEQYF	TGTGCCATCAGTGTGTCAGGGGGCTACGAGCAGTACTTC
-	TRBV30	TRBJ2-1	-	CAWTGGNEQFF	TGTGCCTGGACGGGCGGCAATGAGCAGTTCTTC
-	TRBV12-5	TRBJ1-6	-	CASGLREGSPLHF	TGTGCTAGTGGTCTCCGGGAGGGTTCACCCCTCCACTTT
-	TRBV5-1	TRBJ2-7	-	CASSGDFHYEQYF	TGCGCCAGCAGCGGGGACTTCCACTACGAGCAGTACTTC
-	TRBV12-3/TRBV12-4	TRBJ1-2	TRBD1	CASSLTGDYTF	TGTGCCAGCAGTTTAACAGGGGACTACACCTTC
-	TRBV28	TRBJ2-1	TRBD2	CASSRSGLVKDEQFF	TGTGCCAGCAGTCGATCCGGACTAGTCAAGGATGAGCAGTTCTTC
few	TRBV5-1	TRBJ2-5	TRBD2	CASSVTSGSETQYF	TGCGCCAGCAGCGTCACTAGCGGGAGTGAGACCCAGTACTTC
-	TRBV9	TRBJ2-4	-	CASSARDQGRKNIQYF	TGTGCCAGCAGCGCCCGGGACCAGGGGAGGAAAAACATTCAGTACTTC